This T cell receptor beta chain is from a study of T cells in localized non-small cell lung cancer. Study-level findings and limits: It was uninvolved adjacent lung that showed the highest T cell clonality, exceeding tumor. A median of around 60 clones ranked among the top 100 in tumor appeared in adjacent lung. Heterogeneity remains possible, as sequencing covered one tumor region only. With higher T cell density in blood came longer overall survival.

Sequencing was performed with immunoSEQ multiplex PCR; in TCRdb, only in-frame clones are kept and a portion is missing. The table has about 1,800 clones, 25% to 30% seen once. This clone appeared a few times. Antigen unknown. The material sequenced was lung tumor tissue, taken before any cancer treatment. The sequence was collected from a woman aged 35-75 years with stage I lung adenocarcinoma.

The CDR3 nucleotides read TGTGCCAGCAGACACAGGGACAGATCCTACGAGCAGTACTTC. Protein product: CASRHRDRSYEQYF. The chain carries TRBV6-4 and TRBJ2-7; TRBD1 matches at 7 bases. From germline, CDR1 is MRHNA and CDR2 SNTAGT. Trimming removed 6 bases from V and 1 base from J; junction bases left unmatched: 6. The CDR3 contains 14 residues.